Below are 20 T cell receptor beta chains sequenced from a single sample in a study of T-cell memory formation after mild COVID-19. A single record per CDR3 protein comes from TCRdb applying MiXCR to the 5' RACE reads. Here the sample spans about 620,000 distinct CDR3 sequences, over 15% being singletons. Material for sequencing was PBMCs or a T cell subset sorted from them (not recorded which). These receptors came from an adult woman who had mild COVID-19 (a few samples of this study predate the infection). Cell type and time point are not known.

V is TRBV27 and J is TRBJ2-7; 8 bases are shared with TRBD1. This CDR3 contains 13 residues. Germline loops: CDR1 MNHEY, CDR2 SMNVEV (reference sequence). J lost 9 bases, V lost 4 bases, and 8 bases had no gene match. The CDR3 nucleotides are TGTGCCAGCAGTTGGACTCCAGGGGGCGGGCAGTACTTC. It codes for CASSWTPGGGQYF.

This clonotype was seen a few times. This sequence joins TRBV12-3 or TRBV12-4 and TRBJ2-2; 9 bases align to TRBD1. With V trimmed by 6 bases and J by 4 bases, 3 bases remained unmatched. The CDR3 is 14 residues long. The CDR3 DNA sequence: TGTGCCAGCAGGACGACAGGGGGCACCGGGGAGCTGTTTTTT. Translating gives CASRTTGGTGELFF.

The chain links TRBV15 to TRBJ2-3; no clear D. V was clipped by 5 bases and J by 2 bases, with 5 bases between them. The CDR3 length is 12 residues. Germline V lookup: CDR1 LNHNV, CDR2 YYDKDF (reference sequence). In nucleotides, the CDR3 is TGTGCCACCAGCCATAACACAGATACGCAGTATTTT. Translation gives CATSHNTDTQYF.

This chain links TRBV18 with TRBJ2-1; possible D gene TRBD2, 8 bases. This CDR3 has 17 residues. Germline loops: CDR1 KGHSH, CDR2 LQKENI. V was shortened by 10 bases and J by 0 bases, with 22 bases between the two germline ends. The CDR3 region has the DNA TGTGCCACCAGAAGCCCAGGGGGACTAGGCTCCTACAATGAGCAGTTCTTC. It codes for CATRSPGGLGSYNEQFF.

In this sample, this clonotype turned up a few times. The V call is TRBV7-2, the J call TRBJ2-6; D gene ambiguous. V gave up 7 bases and J gave up 1 base, with 11 bases separating them. The germline V gene has CDR1 SGHTA and CDR2 FQGNSA. CDR3 length: 15 amino acids. The CDR3 coding sequence is TGTGCCAGCATCCCCGGCCGGTCTGGGGCCAACGTCCTGACTTTC. This translates into CASIPGRSGANVLTF.

V gene TRBV12-3 or TRBV12-4 combines with J gene TRBJ1-1, with a possible D match to TRBD1 (5 bases). Trimming left V 7 bases short and J 7 bases short, with 16 bases between. There are 13 residues in the CDR3. This CDR3 is CASKKGRTVEAFF. CDR3 bases: TGTGCCAGCAAAAAGGGACGGACCGTTGAAGCTTTCTTT.

The V call is TRBV20-1, the J call TRBJ2-2; no definite D call. Germline V gene data show CDR1 as DFQATT and CDR2 as SNEGSKA (reference sequence). The CDR3 has 14 residues. Trimming left V 3 bases short and J 1 base short, with 9 bases between. CDR3 in amino acids: CSASRVRNTGELFF. The DNA for the CDR3 is TGCAGTGCTAGCCGGGTTAGGAACACCGGGGAGCTGTTTTTT.

In its sample, this clonotype was seen a few times. The rearrangement joins TRBV5-1 to TRBJ1-1; D unclear. The length of the CDR3 is 16 residues. Germline lookup yields CDR1 SGHRS and CDR2 YFSETQ. V was shortened by 0 bases and J by 6 bases, with 18 bases between the two germline ends. CDR3 nucleotides: TGCGCCAGCAGCTTGGCAGGTGGGTCCTTCGGGCCTGAAGCTTTCTTT. This sequence encodes CASSLAGGSFGPEAFF.

The chain employs TRBV5-4 and TRBJ2-5, with a weak D call TRBD2 (7 bases). Per the germline V gene, CDR1 is SGHNT and CDR2 is YYREEE (reference sequence). This CDR3 region has 15 residues. The V gene lost 0 bases and the J gene lost 5 bases, with 14 bases spanning the gap. CDR3 DNA: TGTGCCAGCAGCTTGGGGGACACCGGGGGGGAGACCCAGTACTTC. Encoded protein: CASSLGDTGGETQYF. Looking up the rest from reference TRBV5-4 and TRBJ2-5 gives the full variable domain: ETGVTQSPTHLIKTRGQQVTLRCSSQSGHNTVSWYQQALGQGPQFIFQYYREEENGRGNFPPRFSGLQFPNYSSELNVNALELDDSALYLCASSLGDTGGETQYFGPGTRLLVL.

The V call is TRBV2, the J call TRBJ1-1, with D unclear. The germline V and J ends were trimmed by 3 bases and 7 bases, with 15 bases remaining between them. CDR1 and CDR2 (germline): SNHLY, FYNNEI. This CDR3 region has 14 residues. DNA of the CDR3: TGTGCCAGCAGTGAGCTCCGGGCCACGGATGAAGCTTTCTTT. This codes for CASSELRATDEAFF.

The rearrangement uses TRBV5-1 and TRBJ2-3; D is uncertain. V was trimmed by 3 bases and J by 2 bases, leaving 19 bases between them. Germline V gene lookup returns CDR1 SGHRS and CDR2 YFSETQ. CDR3 size: 17 residues. CDR3 in DNA: TGCGCCAGCAGCTCGGGCTCTCTCGCTGCCCTCACAGATACGCAGTATTTT. Translation gives CASSSGSLAALTDTQYF.

This clonotype was seen many times. The chain joins TRBV4-2 to TRBJ1-2; 8 bases are a match to TRBD1. Germline CDR1 LGHNA, CDR2 YNFKEQ. There are 16 residues in the CDR3. V lost 0 bases to trimming and J lost 6 bases; unmatched junction nucleotides: 9. The CDR3 bases are TGTGCCAGCAGCCAAGATAGTAAAGAGACAGGGGATGGCTACACCTTC. It encodes CASSQDSKETGDGYTF.

In DNA, the CDR3 is TGTGCCAGCAAGGGGCCTGGGGCCAACGTCCTGACTTTC. It encodes CASKGPGANVLTF. The V gene is TRBV6-5, the J gene TRBJ2-6; perhaps TRBD1 as D (5 bases). The CDR3 is 13 amino acids. CDR1 is MNHEY, CDR2 SVGAGI, per germline. V dropped 7 bases and J dropped 2 bases, with 6 bases sitting between them.

The chain joins TRBV5-1 to TRBJ2-1; possible D gene TRBD2, 5 bases. Between the trimmed V and J ends, which lost 1 base and 0 bases, there was a span of 11 bases. The CDR3 spans 16 residues. Germline CDR1 and CDR2: SGHRS and YFSETQ. In nucleotides, the CDR3 is TGCGCCAGCAGCTTGTCCACGGGAAACTCCTACAATGAGCAGTTCTTC. Its translation is CASSLSTGNSYNEQFF.

This clonotype showed up just a few times. J is TRBJ1-1 and V is TRBV7-9; 10 positions match TRBD1. Germline V gene sequence: CDR1 SEHNR, CDR2 FQNEAQ (reference sequence). This CDR3 has 17 amino acids. Trimming removed 5 bases from V and 5 bases from J; junction bases left unmatched: 14. The CDR3 loop reads CASSPHPPGQGITEAFF. The CDR3 coding sequence is TGTGCCAGCAGCCCCCATCCCCCGGGACAGGGGATAACTGAAGCTTTCTTT.

The gene calls are TRBV30 and TRBJ2-3; no firm D call. Trimming pared 0 bases from V and 2 bases from J, leaving 9 bases between. CDR1 GTSNPN and CDR2 SVGIG come from the germline V gene (reference sequence). This CDR3 has 14 residues. This CDR3 is CAWSVSLLTDTQYF. CDR3 coding DNA: TGTGCCTGGAGTGTAAGTCTCCTCACAGATACGCAGTATTTT. Combining the CDR3 with reference TRBV30 and TRBJ2-3 gives the whole variable domain SQTIHQWPATLVQPVGSPLSLECTVEGTSNPNLYWYRQAAGRGLQLLFYSVGIGQISSEVPQNLSASRPQDRQFILSSKKLLLSDSGFYLCAWSVSLLTDTQYFGPGTRLTVL.

This clonotype was seen more than once but under ten times. The genes are TRBV4-2 and TRBJ1-4, with D possibly being TRBD1 (6 bases). This CDR3 contains 14 residues. Germline CDR1 and CDR2: LGHNA and YNFKEQ. Deletions cut 10 bases from V and 5 bases from J, with 17 bases between. CDR3 residues: CATQDTTGNEKLFF. CDR3 DNA sequence: TGTGCCACCCAAGATACTACAGGGAATGAAAAACTGTTTTTT.

This clonotype was counted between two and nine times. The junction does not match germline at one end; this may be a read error. The chain links TRBV6-6 to TRBJ2-3; the D is unclear. The germline V gene encodes CDR1 MNHNY and CDR2 SVGAGI (reference sequence). This CDR3 region has 13 residues. The CDR3 bases are TGTGCCGGCAGTCGAACCAACACAGATACGCAGTATTTT. Its protein product is CAGSRTNTDTQYF.

The V gene is TRBV24-1, the J gene TRBJ2-1, with 7 positions matching TRBD1. Looked up from germline, CDR1 is KGHDR and CDR2 is SFDVKD. This CDR3 has 16 residues. Germline trimming cut 4 bases from V and 2 bases from J; bases unmatched to any gene: 7. CDR3 DNA: TGTGCCACCAGTGACGTACCGGGACAGCCCTACAATGAGCAGTTCTTC. Its protein is CATSDVPGQPYNEQFF.

The gene calls are TRBV7-2 and TRBJ2-5; D unclear. Trimming left V 2 bases short and J 2 bases short, with 9 bases between. Germline V gene lookup returns CDR1 SGHTA and CDR2 FQGNSA. This CDR3 contains 14 residues. CDR3 in amino acids: CASSLRLLQETQYF. The CDR3 DNA sequence: TGTGCCAGCAGCTTAAGACTGTTACAAGAGACCCAGTACTTC.